This T cell receptor beta chain was captured by sequencing in a study of Ad26.COV2.S vaccination and SARS-CoV-2 variants. The protocol was immunoSEQ multiplex PCR, while the TCRdb copy is restricted to in-frame clones and leaves out a portion. The sample consists of about 350,000 clones, 88% of them appearing once. Points from the study as a whole: Vaccine recipients showed a spike-specific TCR breadth that was higher than in placebo recipients. Total T cell responses may have been underestimated by the TCR breadth and depth analyses.

The sample's treatment: roughly 20 received Ad26.COV2.S at low or high dose, single or two shots; roughly five received placebo; per-sample allocation not given. Sampling took place 63 days after the first vaccine or placebo injection. A word on this clone: The antigen is not known.

CDR3 size: 16 residues. V was shortened by 3 bases and J by 2 bases, with 11 bases between the two germline ends. Germline assignment: CDR1 MNHNS and CDR2 SASEGT. V usage is TRBV6-1 and J usage is TRBJ2-6; a possible D gene is TRBD2 (6 bases). This clonotype was sampled from a person aged 18 to 65 who received the Ad26.COV2.S COVID-19 vaccine or a placebo. Here the sequenced sample was peripheral blood, taken in a trial of Ad26.COV2.S vaccine versus placebo. CDR3 DNA sequence: TGTGCCAGCAGTGATTTGGGAGGAGCTGGGGCCAACGTCCTGACTTTC. Encoded protein: CASSDLGGAGANVLTF.